This T cell receptor beta chain is drawn from a study of blood T cell repertoires in COVID-19. Study-level background: Material from acute and convalescent COVID-19 was sourced from the United States, Italy and Spain. The cDNA or gDNA used as material had been derived from T cells, B-cell-depleted T cells, or PBMCs.

The table lists this clone with many counts. Source study methods: Amplifying reference gene primers gave estimates of nucleated cell counts. Clones were sequenced by immunoSEQ multiplex PCR, and TCRdb holds only the in-frame ones, with some missing. The V and J calls and clone size come from that table; D and trimming were worked out from the DNA. The table lists nearly 200,000 clones, 80% to 85% of them singletons. The receptor comes from a human donor in a cohort sampled during active COVID-19. The sequenced sample was peripheral blood.

CDR3 in amino acids: CASSQETTNTGELFF. CDR3 nucleotide sequence: TGCGCCAGCAGCCAAGAAACAACCAACACCGGGGAGCTGTTTTTT. This chain links TRBV4-1 with TRBJ2-2; D remains ambiguous. Trimming removed 0 bases at V and 2 bases at J, with 7 bases between. The CDR3 extends over 15 amino acids. The germline CDR1 and CDR2 sequences are MGHRA and YSYEKL.